What follows are 19 T cell receptor beta chains derived from one specimen sequenced in a study of shared clonotypes between healthy human individuals. Method: immunoSEQ multiplex PCR; TCRdb's copy keeps in-frame clones and lacks some. The table lists 450,000 to 550,000 clones, about four fifths of them singletons. The sample comprised PBMCs. The receptors originated from a woman in her 40s in good health. Some clones in this sample may be carry-over from other donors' samples.

This clone was recorded only once. The chain has TRBV18 and TRBJ1-3; D is unresolved. Per germline, CDR1 KGHSH and CDR2 LQKENI. This CDR3 contains 14 residues. Trimming took off 2 bases at V and 4 bases at J, with 9 bases between the two ends. The CDR3 DNA reads as TGTGCCAGCTCACCAGGGTTCCAGGGAAACACCATATATTTT. Amino acids: CASSPGFQGNTIYF.

The rearrangement links TRBV15 to TRBJ2-7; D possibly corresponds to TRBD1 (6 bases). CDR3 size: 13 residues. V was pared by 3 bases and J by 9 bases, with 15 bases between. In germline, CDR1 is LNHNV, CDR2 YYDKDF (reference sequence). The CDR3 here is CATSRGWTEGQYF. In DNA form, the CDR3 reads TGTGCCACCAGCAGGGGGTGGACAGAGGGGCAGTACTTC.

CDR3 in amino acids: CASSLGGVTVSQETQYF. The CDR3 DNA is TGCGCCAGCAGCTTGGGAGGGGTCACGGTTTCCCAAGAGACCCAGTACTTC. The chain carries TRBV5-1 and TRBJ2-5, with D perhaps being TRBD1 or TRBD2 (5 bases each). CDR1 and CDR2 from the germline V gene are SGHRS and YFSETQ. This CDR3 has 17 amino acids. Trimming took off 0 bases at V and 1 base at J, with 16 bases between the two ends.

About this clone itself: Here the CDR3 omits its conserved ending phenylalanine or tryptophan, so a read error is the likely source. The limits of the CDR3 on the DNA are not certain, so only TCRdb's listed CDR3 is given. V is TRBV6-6 and J is TRBJ1-2; TRBD1 reflects the table's D call only, with no check against the DNA. The CDR3 spans 9 residues, counting both ends. Germline V gene sequence: CDR1 MNHNY, CDR2 SVGAGI (reference sequence). CDR3 residues: CASSEKGTD.

This CDR3 reads CASSPVRELAGELFF. CDR3 nucleotide sequence: TGTGCCAGCTCACCGGTGCGGGAGCTGGCCGGGGAGCTGTTTTTT. This chain joins TRBV18 and TRBJ2-2, with 7 bases identical to TRBD2. The CDR3 spans 15 residues. Germline assignment: CDR1 KGHSH and CDR2 LQKENI. Trimming cost V 3 bases and J 6 bases; bases outside gene matches: 7.

This sequence joins TRBV5-1 and TRBJ2-2, with 9 bases that match TRBD2. From germline, CDR1 is SGHRS and CDR2 YFSETQ. The V gene end was trimmed by 0 bases and the J gene end by 6 bases; junction bases not matched to a gene: 18. The CDR3 covers 20 residues. CDR3 sequence reads: CASSLEGASGTYILAGELFF. CDR3 DNA: TGCGCCAGCAGCTTGGAGGGGGCTAGCGGGACCTACATCCTGGCCGGGGAGCTGTTTTTT.

The V and J genes are TRBV6-6 and TRBJ1-4, with 8 bases that match TRBD1. Germline trimming cut 2 bases from V and 8 bases from J; bases unmatched to any gene: 7. The length of the CDR3 is 15 residues. Germline lookup yields CDR1 MNHNY and CDR2 SVGAGI (reference sequence). The DNA of the CDR3 is TGTGCCAGCAGTTACCCACAGAGGACAGGGGAAAAACTGTTTTTT. It codes for CASSYPQRTGEKLFF.

The chain has TRBV5-6 and TRBJ2-7, with D possibly matching TRBD1 (5 bases). CDR1 is SGHDT, CDR2 YYEEEE, per germline. Trimming stripped 0 bases from V and 3 bases from J, with 13 bases between. This CDR3 contains 15 residues. CDR3 DNA: TGTGCCAGCAGCTTGGGTCACAGGCCTTTCTACGAGCAGTACTTC. This gives the protein CASSLGHRPFYEQYF. The full variable domain, rest sourced from reference TRBV5-6 and TRBJ2-7, is DAGVTQSPTHLIKTRGQQVTLRCSPKSGHDTVSWYQQALGQGPQFIFQYYEEEERQRGNFPDRFSGHQFPNYSSELNVNALLLGDSALYLCASSLGHRPFYEQYFGPGTRLTVT.

V gene TRBV5-4 combines with J gene TRBJ2-1, with TRBD2 as a possible D gene (6 bases). Germline V lookup: CDR1 SGHNT, CDR2 YYREEE (reference sequence). V was cut by 4 bases and J by 5 bases, with 19 bases left in between. This CDR3 is 16 amino acids long. CDR3 loop: CASSPPRGPRDNEQFF. The CDR3 DNA reads TGTGCCAGCAGCCCTCCGCGGGGACCGCGGGACAATGAGCAGTTCTTC.

This clone was seen just once. V gene TRBV6-1 combines with J gene TRBJ2-2, with 10 bases lining up with TRBD1. J gave up 6 bases and V 10 bases, and 5 bases lay outside the gene matches. This CDR3 comprises 13 residues. From germline, CDR1 is MNHNS and CDR2 SASEGT. The CDR3 is CATKDRGSGELFF. CDR3 DNA: TGTGCCACTAAGGACAGGGGGTCCGGGGAGCTGTTTTTT.

With regard to this clone: The same CDR3 arises from other DNA sequences in this sample as well. The V and J genes are TRBV7-2 and TRBJ2-1, with 8 bases identical to TRBD2. The V gene's germline CDR1 is SGHTA and CDR2 FQGNSA. With 5 bases clipped from V and 0 bases from J, the junction kept 9 bases outside the gene matches. The CDR3 extends over 17 amino acids. The CDR3 loop is CASSPGLALSSYNEQFF. CDR3 in DNA: TGTGCCAGCAGCCCAGGACTAGCTTTAAGCTCCTACAATGAGCAGTTCTTC.

This chain connects TRBV30 to TRBJ1-2; 7 nucleotides line up with TRBD1. This CDR3 has 13 amino acids. With V trimmed by 4 bases and J by 10 bases, 12 bases remained unmatched. CDR1 GTSNPN and CDR2 SVGIG come from the germline V gene (reference sequence). The chain's CDR3 is CAWTPGTATDYTF. The CDR3 bases are TGTGCCTGGACCCCCGGGACAGCAACAGACTACACCTTC.

The chain has TRBV10-3 and TRBJ1-1, with D maybe TRBD1 (5 bases). Germline V gives CDR1 ENHRY, CDR2 SYGVKD. Trimming stripped 6 bases from V and 3 bases from J, with 11 bases between. The CDR3 spans 13 residues. For the CDR3, the DNA is TGTGCCATCAGGTTCAGGGAGGACACTGAAGCTTTCTTT. The encoded protein is CAIRFREDTEAFF.

The gene calls are TRBV6-6 and TRBJ2-3; 7 nucleotides line up with TRBD2. V shed 4 bases, J shed 1 base, and the junction held 8 bases outside the gene matches. The CDR3 is 16 residues long. The germline gives CDR1 MNHNY, CDR2 SVGAGI (reference sequence). CDR3 coding DNA: TGTGCCAGCAGTTCCAAGCGGGAACGGGGCACAGATACGCAGTATTTT. Its translation: CASSSKRERGTDTQYF.

This chain uses TRBV14 with TRBJ2-5, with D unresolved. The CDR3 loop spans 14 amino acids. In germline, CDR1 is SGHDN, CDR2 FVKESK. The V gene lost 1 base and the J gene lost 1 base, with 7 bases spanning the gap. The CDR3 loop reads CASSQVSGQETQYF. CDR3 bases: TGTGCCAGCAGCCAAGTGTCTGGCCAAGAGACCCAGTACTTC.

The chain is built from TRBV5-1 and TRBJ2-5; 7 nucleotides match TRBD2. Germline values: CDR1 SGHRS, CDR2 YFSETQ. V was pared by 5 bases and J by 3 bases, with 7 bases of the junction left unmatched. The CDR3 totals 14 residues. This CDR3 reads CASRRGEGEETQYF. The CDR3 nucleotides are TGCGCCAGCAGGCGAGGGGAGGGAGAAGAGACCCAGTACTTC.

This sequence joins TRBV6-5 and TRBJ2-7; D is ambiguous. Germline V gene sequence: CDR1 MNHEY, CDR2 SVGAGI. V was pared by 4 bases and J by 5 bases, with 15 bases between. The CDR3 runs to 14 residues. The CDR3 protein is CASSSTTESDEQYF. CDR3 bases: TGTGCCAGCAGTTCAACAACAGAAAGTGACGAGCAGTACTTC.

The gene calls are TRBV6-6 and TRBJ2-7; 8 bases agree with TRBD1. CDR3 size: 15 residues. The V gene's germline CDR1 is MNHNY and CDR2 SVGAGI (reference sequence). V trimming: 5 bases; J trimming: 5 bases; junction bases outside the gene matches: 11. The CDR3, as DNA: TGTGCCAGCAGTCGCGATAGGACAGGGCGGCACGAGCAGTACTTC. Protein: CASSRDRTGRHEQYF.

The rearrangement links TRBV7-6 to TRBJ1-4; 9 bases agree with TRBD1. There are 15 residues in the CDR3. Trimming at V came to 1 base and at J to 8 bases, leaving 5 bases not matched to a gene. Per germline, CDR1 SGHVS and CDR2 FNYEAQ. The CDR3 sequence is CASSLGTGDLEKLFF. In DNA, the CDR3 is TGTGCCAGCAGCTTAGGGACAGGGGATTTGGAAAAACTGTTTTTT.